Listed below are T cell receptor beta chains from one sample, sequenced in a study of CD8 T cells in Susac syndrome. One entry per CDR3 protein results from TCRdb running MiXCR on the immunoSEQ multiplex PCR reads. The table includes some 52,000 distinct CDR3 sequences, approximately 93% detected once. Source material: CD8+ T cells from PBMCs. The receptors shown here come from a human donor with multiple sclerosis. Each CDR3 is given with its conserved first and last residue. Fields, in order: D gene, CDR3 length, J gene, clone size, V gene, CDR3 protein, CDR3 DNA. A D gene is named only where the DNA matches it firmly. Where a row states a size, it is once, few, many or the class of an expanded clone; other rows omit it.

.,15,TRBJ2-7,.,TRBV13,CASSFGAGSSYEQYF,TGTGCCAGCAGCTTTGGGGCGGGGAGCTCCTACGAGCAGTACTTC
TRBD2,16,TRBJ2-1,once,TRBV6-2/TRBV6-3,CASSYIRLAGEDEQFF,TGTGCCAGCAGTTACATTCGGCTAGCGGGGGAGGATGAGCAGTTCTTC
.,15,TRBJ1-1,.,TRBV4-3,CASSHSRGWETEAFF,TGCGCCAGCAGCCATTCGCGGGGATGGGAAACTGAAGCTTTCTTT
.,15,TRBJ2-7,.,TRBV7-8,CASSRQQGMRYEQYF,TGTGCCAGCAGCCGTCAACAGGGAATGCGATACGAGCAGTACTTC
TRBD2,16,TRBJ2-1,once,TRBV18,CASSPESGGAFNEQFF,TGTGCCAGCTCACCCGAAAGCGGGGGGGCCTTCAATGAGCAGTTCTTC
.,12,TRBJ1-1,.,TRBV2,CASNPGGPEAFF,TGTGCCAGCAACCCTGGAGGGCCTGAAGCTTTCTTT
.,15,TRBJ1-3,.,TRBV5-1,CASSPWTVSGNTIYF,TGCGCCAGCAGCCCGTGGACTGTATCTGGAAACACCATATATTTT
.,14,TRBJ1-4,.,TRBV4-1,CASSQPRAGEKLFF,TGCGCCAGCAGCCAACCCAGGGCTGGAGAAAAACTGTTTTTT
.,15,TRBJ1-2,.,TRBV14,CASSQGYRSIGGYTF,TGTGCCAGCAGCCAAGGGTACAGGTCGATTGGGGGCTACACCTTC
TRBD2,15,TRBJ2-2,.,TRBV27,CASSIISGGAGELFF,TGTGCCAGCAGTATAATTAGCGGGGGGGCCGGGGAGCTGTTTTTT
.,13,TRBJ1-1,once,TRBV27,CASSLYGRTEAFF,TGTGCCAGCAGTTTATACGGCCGCACTGAAGCTTTCTTT
.,15,TRBJ2-1,few,TRBV5-1,CASSRGLPVDNEQFF,TGCGCCAGCAGCCGGGGACTCCCCGTTGACAATGAGCAGTTCTTC
TRBD1,13,TRBJ2-7,once,TRBV29-1,CSVDTGGTLEQYF,TGCAGCGTTGATACAGGGGGGACTCTGGAGCAGTACTTC
.,18,TRBJ2-5,.,TRBV29-1,CSVEAPFGAADPQETQYF,TGCAGCGTTGAAGCTCCGTTTGGCGCAGCAGACCCTCAAGAGACCCAGTACTTC
.,15,TRBJ1-1,.,TRBV7-9,CASSSPDPRHEEAFF,TGTGCCAGCAGCTCACCCGATCCCAGACATGAAGAAGCTTTCTTT
.,14,TRBJ2-3,.,TRBV7-8,CASSLWRTGDTQYF,TGTGCCAGCAGCTTATGGCGGACTGGAGATACGCAGTATTTT
TRBD1,16,TRBJ1-1,.,TRBV5-1,CASSPLGDRGGTEAFF,TGCGCCAGCAGCCCCCTGGGGGACAGGGGTGGCACTGAAGCTTTCTTT
TRBD1,14,TRBJ2-7,.,TRBV7-9,CASSPRDRDYEQYF,TGTGCCAGCAGTCCCCGGGACAGGGACTACGAGCAGTACTTC
.,16,TRBJ2-1,.,TRBV27,CASSLSSYTSYNEQFF,TGTGCCAGCAGTTTATCGAGCTACACCTCCTACAATGAGCAGTTCTTC
.,15,TRBJ2-1,once,TRBV3-1,CASSQGAEYVNEQFF,TGTGCCAGCAGCCAAGGGGCAGAATATGTGAATGAGCAGTTCTTC
.,12,TRBJ1-2,.,TRBV5-6,CASSLASPGYTF,TGTGCCAGCAGCTTGGCCAGTCCAGGCTACACCTTC
TRBD1,12,TRBJ2-7,once,TRBV5-6,CASSLGTVRWDF,TGTGCCAGCAGCTTAGGGACAGTTCGGTGGGACTTC
.,18,TRBJ2-1,.,TRBV4-1,CASSLLPGGPSSYNEQFF,TGCGCCAGCAGCCTGCTCCCCGGGGGGCCGAGCTCCTACAATGAGCAGTTCTTC
.,13,TRBJ2-5,.,TRBV7-9,CASKPGREETQYF,TGTGCCAGTAAACCCGGACGTGAAGAGACCCAGTACTTC
TRBD2,14,TRBJ2-4,.,TRBV6-2/TRBV6-3,CASSYLRGRDIQYF,TGTGCCAGCAGTTACTTGCGGGGGAGGGACATTCAGTACTTC
.,17,TRBJ1-1,.,TRBV12-3/TRBV12-4,CASRHPNFPGRNTEAFF,TGTGCCAGCAGACACCCAAATTTCCCGGGACGGAACACTGAAGCTTTCTTT
.,13,TRBJ2-1,.,TRBV3-1,CASSQDRYNEQFF,TGTGCCAGCAGCCAAGATCGGTACAATGAGCAGTTCTTC
.,12,TRBJ2-5,.,TRBV13,CASSLGAETQYF,TGTGCCAGCAGCTTAGGGGCAGAGACCCAGTACTTC
TRBD2,15,TRBJ2-7,.,TRBV4-3,CASSQASGGPYEQYF,TGCGCCAGCAGCCAAGCTAGCGGGGGCCCCTACGAGCAGTACTTC
.,14,TRBJ2-5,.,TRBV7-3,CASSSTGGSETQYF,TGTGCCAGCAGCTCCACCGGGGGTTCAGAGACCCAGTACTTC
TRBD1,17,TRBJ2-2,.,TRBV6-5,CASSSQGYTPHTGELFF,TGTGCCAGCAGTTCACAGGGGTACACTCCTCACACCGGGGAGCTGTTTTTT
TRBD2,13,TRBJ2-5,.,TRBV7-9,CATSGLAKETQYF,TGTGCCACCTCCGGACTAGCGAAAGAGACCCAGTACTTC
TRBD1,15,TRBJ1-5,.,TRBV30,CAWSTGEASNQPQHF,TGTGCCTGGAGTACAGGGGAGGCTAGCAATCAGCCCCAGCATTTT
TRBD1,17,TRBJ1-6,.,TRBV7-2,CASSSGGFQLGRTPLHF,TGTGCCAGCAGCTCAGGGGGGTTTCAGCTCGGTAGAACACCCCTCCACTTT
.,15,TRBJ2-2,.,TRBV14,CASSHVGGNTGELFF,TGTGCCAGCAGCCACGTGGGCGGAAACACCGGGGAGCTGTTTTTT
TRBD1,16,TRBJ2-3,.,TRBV7-6,CASSFRDREGTDTQYF,TGTGCCAGCAGCTTTAGGGACAGGGAAGGCACAGATACGCAGTATTTT
.,14,TRBJ2-5,.,TRBV20-1,CSARDGMAGETQYF,TGCAGTGCTAGAGATGGTATGGCTGGGGAGACCCAGTACTTC
TRBD1,17,TRBJ2-1,.,TRBV30,CAWSFSDRGFPYNEQFF,TGTGCCTGGAGTTTTTCGGACAGGGGCTTCCCCTACAATGAGCAGTTCTTC
.,13,TRBJ2-1,.,TRBV7-2,CASSLGLGNEQFF,TGTGCCAGCAGCTTAGGGCTTGGAAATGAGCAGTTCTTC
.,15,TRBJ1-5,.,TRBV5-1,CASSLYDGEKWPQHF,TGCGCCAGCAGCTTGTACGACGGGGAAAAGTGGCCCCAGCATTTT
.,13,TRBJ2-1,.,TRBV13,CASSEGTGNEQFF,TGTGCCAGCAGCGAGGGAACCGGAAATGAGCAGTTCTTC
TRBD1,16,TRBJ2-7,once,TRBV4-3,CASSLSSPGQGYEQYF,TGCGCCAGCAGCCTATCCTCGCCGGGACAGGGGTACGAGCAGTACTTC
TRBD1,14,TRBJ1-4,.,TRBV4-3,CASSPDRANEKLFF,TGCGCCAGCAGCCCGGACAGGGCTAATGAAAAACTGTTTTTT
.,16,TRBJ1-2,once,TRBV1,CTSSQGPISVQGGYTF,TGCACCAGCAGCCAAGGGCCTATCTCCGTTCAAGGAGGCTACACCTTC
.,16,TRBJ1-5,.,TRBV28,CASSLTGEWGNQPQHF,TGTGCCAGCAGTTTAACCGGGGAATGGGGCAATCAGCCCCAGCATTTT
TRBD1,15,TRBJ1-5,.,TRBV4-1,CASSQVDRVDQPQHF,TGCGCCAGCAGCCAAGTGGACAGGGTGGATCAGCCCCAGCATTTT
TRBD1,15,TRBJ1-2,.,TRBV12-3/TRBV12-4,CASGAPDRDNYGYTF,TGTGCCAGCGGGGCCCCGGACAGGGATAACTATGGCTACACCTTC
.,14,TRBJ1-1,few,TRBV19,CASSIEGRATEAFF,TGTGCCAGTAGTATTGAGGGTCGGGCCACTGAAGCTTTCTTT
TRBD1,17,TRBJ2-2,.,TRBV9,CASSVDGDRGSTGELFF,TGTGCCAGCAGCGTAGATGGAGACAGGGGGAGCACCGGGGAGCTGTTTTTT
TRBD1,15,TRBJ1-2,.,TRBV7-9,CASSLAEGASYGYTF,TGTGCCAGCAGCTTAGCGGAGGGGGCGTCGTATGGCTACACCTTC
.,16,TRBJ1-1,.,TRBV6-2/TRBV6-3,CASSYSVGGAGPEAFF,TGTGCCAGCAGTTACTCGGTGGGTGGCGCCGGCCCTGAAGCTTTCTTT
TRBD2,13,TRBJ2-7,.,TRBV3-1,CASSSGRGYEQYF,TGTGCCAGCAGCTCCGGGAGGGGCTACGAGCAGTACTTC
TRBD1,12,TRBJ2-7,.,TRBV20-1,CSARPTGVEQYF,TGCAGTGCTAGACCCACAGGGGTTGAGCAGTACTTC
TRBD1,15,TRBJ2-7,.,TRBV9,CASSGGQGAVYEQYF,TGTGCCAGCAGCGGGGGACAGGGGGCCGTCTACGAGCAGTACTTC
TRBD1,15,TRBJ1-6,.,TRBV9,CASSERQGLMSPLHF,TGTGCCAGCAGCGAACGACAGGGGTTGATGTCACCCCTCCACTTT
.,11,TRBJ1-1,few,TRBV30,CAWSVPAEAFF,TGTGCCTGGAGTGTTCCGGCTGAAGCTTTCTTT
TRBD2,16,TRBJ2-3,.,TRBV2,CASSQTSGGATDTQYF,TGTGCCAGCAGCCAGACTAGCGGGGGGGCCACAGATACGCAGTATTTT
.,15,TRBJ1-5,.,TRBV4-1,CASSQDKSYNQPQHF,TGCGCCAGCAGCCAAGATAAGAGCTACAATCAGCCCCAGCATTTT